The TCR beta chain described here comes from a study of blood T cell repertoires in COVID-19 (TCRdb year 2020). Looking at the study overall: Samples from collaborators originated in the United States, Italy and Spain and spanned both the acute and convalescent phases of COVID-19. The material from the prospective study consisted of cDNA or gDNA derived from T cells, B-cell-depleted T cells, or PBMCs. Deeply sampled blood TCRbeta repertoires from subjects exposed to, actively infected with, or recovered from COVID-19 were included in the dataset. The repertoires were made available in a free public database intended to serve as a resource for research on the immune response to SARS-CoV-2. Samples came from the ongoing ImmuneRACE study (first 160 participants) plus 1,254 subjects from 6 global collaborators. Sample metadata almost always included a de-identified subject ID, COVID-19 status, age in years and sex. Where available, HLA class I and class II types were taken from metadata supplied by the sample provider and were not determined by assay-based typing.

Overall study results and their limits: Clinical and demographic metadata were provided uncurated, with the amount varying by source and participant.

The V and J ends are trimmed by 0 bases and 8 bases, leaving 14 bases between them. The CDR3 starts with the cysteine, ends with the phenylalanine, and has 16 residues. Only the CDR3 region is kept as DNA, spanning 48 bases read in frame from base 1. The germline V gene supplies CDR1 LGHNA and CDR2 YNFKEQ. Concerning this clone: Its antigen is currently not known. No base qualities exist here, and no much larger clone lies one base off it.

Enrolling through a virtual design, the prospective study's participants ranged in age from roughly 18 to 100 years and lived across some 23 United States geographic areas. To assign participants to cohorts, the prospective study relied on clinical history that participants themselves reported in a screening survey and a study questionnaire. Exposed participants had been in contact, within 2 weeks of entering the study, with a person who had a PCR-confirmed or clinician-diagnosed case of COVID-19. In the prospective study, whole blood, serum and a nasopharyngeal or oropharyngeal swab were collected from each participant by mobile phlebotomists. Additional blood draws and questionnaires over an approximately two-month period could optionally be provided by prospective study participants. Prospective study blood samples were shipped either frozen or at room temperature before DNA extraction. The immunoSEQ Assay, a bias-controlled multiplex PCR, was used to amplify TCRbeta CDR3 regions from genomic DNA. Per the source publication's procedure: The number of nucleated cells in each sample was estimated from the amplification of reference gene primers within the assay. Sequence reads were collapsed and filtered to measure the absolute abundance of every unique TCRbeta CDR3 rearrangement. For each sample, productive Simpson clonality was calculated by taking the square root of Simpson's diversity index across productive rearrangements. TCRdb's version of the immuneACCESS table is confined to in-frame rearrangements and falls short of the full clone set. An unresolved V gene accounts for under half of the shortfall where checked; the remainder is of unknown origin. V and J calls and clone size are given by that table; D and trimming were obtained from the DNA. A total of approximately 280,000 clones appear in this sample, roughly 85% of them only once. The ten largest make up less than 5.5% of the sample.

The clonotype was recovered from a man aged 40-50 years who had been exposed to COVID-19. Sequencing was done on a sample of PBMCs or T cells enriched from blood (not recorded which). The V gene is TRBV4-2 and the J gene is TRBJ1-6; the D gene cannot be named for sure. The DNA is TGTGCCAGCAGCCAAGAGTTGCCGAGCCGCGATTCACCCCTCCACTTT. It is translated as CASSQELPSRDSPLHF.